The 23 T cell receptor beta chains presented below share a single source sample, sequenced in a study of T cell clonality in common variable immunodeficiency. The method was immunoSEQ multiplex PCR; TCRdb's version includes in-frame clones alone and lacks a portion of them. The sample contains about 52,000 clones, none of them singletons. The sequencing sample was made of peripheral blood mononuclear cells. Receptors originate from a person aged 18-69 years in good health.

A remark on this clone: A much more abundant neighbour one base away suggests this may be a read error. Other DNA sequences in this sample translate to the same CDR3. This CDR3 reads CASSLASRAINTIYF. The CDR3 bases that were read are TGTGCCAGCAGCTTAGCGAGCAGGGCGATAAACACG. The chain links TRBV7-6 to TRBJ1-3; possibly TRBD1 for D (5 bases). The read terminates 3 residues before the CDR3 end, so the remaining end is supplied by the germline J gene. Per germline, CDR1 SGHVS and CDR2 FNYEAQ. CDR3 size: 15 residues. Complete variable domain (other parts from reference TRBV7-6 and TRBJ1-3): GAGVSQSPRYKVTKRGQDVALRCDPISGHVSLYWYRQALGQGPEFLTYFNYEAQQDKSGLPNDRFSAERPEGSISTLTIQRTEQRDSAMYRCASSLASRAINTIYFGEGSWLTVV.

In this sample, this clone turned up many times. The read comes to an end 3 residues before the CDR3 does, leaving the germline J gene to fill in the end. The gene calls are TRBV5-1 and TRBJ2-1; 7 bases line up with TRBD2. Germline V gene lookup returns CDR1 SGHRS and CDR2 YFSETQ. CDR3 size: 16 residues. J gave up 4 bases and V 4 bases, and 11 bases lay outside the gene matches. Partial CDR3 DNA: TGCGCCAGCAGCACGCTCGAGGGACTAACATACAATGAG. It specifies CASSTLEGLTYNE. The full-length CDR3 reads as CASSTLEGLTYNEQFF.

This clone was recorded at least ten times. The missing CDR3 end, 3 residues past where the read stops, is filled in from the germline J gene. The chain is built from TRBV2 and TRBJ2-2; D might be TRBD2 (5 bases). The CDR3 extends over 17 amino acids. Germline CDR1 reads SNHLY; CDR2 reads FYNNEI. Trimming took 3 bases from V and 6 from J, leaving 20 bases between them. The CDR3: CASSESGWAGMPGELFF. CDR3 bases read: TGTGCCAGCAGTGAGAGTGGGTGGGCGGGTATGCCCGGGGAG.

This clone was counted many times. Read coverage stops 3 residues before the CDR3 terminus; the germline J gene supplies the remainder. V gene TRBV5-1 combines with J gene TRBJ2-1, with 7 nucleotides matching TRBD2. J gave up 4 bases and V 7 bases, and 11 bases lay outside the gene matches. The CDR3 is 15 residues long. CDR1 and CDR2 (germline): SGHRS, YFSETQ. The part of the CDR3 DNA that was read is TGCGCCAGCCGTCCGGGTCTAGCGGCTTACAATGAG. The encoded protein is CASRPGLAAYNE. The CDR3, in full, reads CASRPGLAAYNEQFF.

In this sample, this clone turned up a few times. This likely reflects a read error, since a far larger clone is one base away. CDR3 protein: CASSAGQGADTQYF. CDR3 DNA (partial): TGTGCCAGCAGTGCAGGACAGGGGGCAGATACC. This chain uses TRBV6-1 with TRBJ2-5; TRBD1 matches 11 bases. The CDR3 extends 3 residues past the end of the read, so its final part is completed from the germline J gene. The CDR3 contains 14 residues. Per germline, CDR1 MNHNS and CDR2 SASEGT.

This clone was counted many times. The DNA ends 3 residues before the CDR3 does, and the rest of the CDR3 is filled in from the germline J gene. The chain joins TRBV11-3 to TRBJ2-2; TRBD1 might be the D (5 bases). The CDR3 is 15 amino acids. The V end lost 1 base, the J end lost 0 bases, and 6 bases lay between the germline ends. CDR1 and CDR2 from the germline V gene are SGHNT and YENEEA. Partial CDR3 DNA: TGTGCCAGCAGCTTAGGGACAACGAACACCGGGGAG. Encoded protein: CASSLGTTNTGE. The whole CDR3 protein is CASSLGTTNTGELFF. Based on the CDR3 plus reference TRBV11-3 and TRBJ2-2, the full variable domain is EAGVVQSPRYKIIEKKQPVAFWCNPISGHNTLYWYLQNLGQGPELLIRYENEEAVDDSQLPKDRFSAERLKGVDSTLKIQPAELGDSAVYLCASSLGTTNTGELFFGEGSRLTVL.

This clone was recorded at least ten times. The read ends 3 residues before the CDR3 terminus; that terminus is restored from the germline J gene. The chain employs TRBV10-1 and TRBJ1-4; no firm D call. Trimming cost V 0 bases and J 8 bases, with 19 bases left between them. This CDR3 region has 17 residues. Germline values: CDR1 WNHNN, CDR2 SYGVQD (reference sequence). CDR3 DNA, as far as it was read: TGCGCCAGCAGTGAGTCGCCGTTGGGGAGAGAGCGGGAAAAA. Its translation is CASSESPLGREREK. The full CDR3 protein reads CASSESPLGREREKLFF.

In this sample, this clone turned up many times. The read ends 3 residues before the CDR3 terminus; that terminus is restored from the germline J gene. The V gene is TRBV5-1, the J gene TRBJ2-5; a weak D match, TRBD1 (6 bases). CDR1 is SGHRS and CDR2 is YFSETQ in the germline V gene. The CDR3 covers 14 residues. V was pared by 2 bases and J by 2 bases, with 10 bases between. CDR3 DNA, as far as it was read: TGCGCCAGCAGCTTTCCAGACAGGCAAGAGACC. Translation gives CASSFPDRQET. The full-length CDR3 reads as CASSFPDRQETQYF.

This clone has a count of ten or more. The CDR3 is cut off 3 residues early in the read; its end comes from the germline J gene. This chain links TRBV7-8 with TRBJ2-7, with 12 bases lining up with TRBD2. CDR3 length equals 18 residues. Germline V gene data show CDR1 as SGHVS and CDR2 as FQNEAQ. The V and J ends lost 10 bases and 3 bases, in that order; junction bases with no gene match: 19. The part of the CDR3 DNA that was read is TGTGCCATCTCATCCCGGTCTAGCGGGGGGGCCCCTCTCTACGAG. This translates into CAISSRSSGGAPLYE. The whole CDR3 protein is CAISSRSSGGAPLYEQYF.

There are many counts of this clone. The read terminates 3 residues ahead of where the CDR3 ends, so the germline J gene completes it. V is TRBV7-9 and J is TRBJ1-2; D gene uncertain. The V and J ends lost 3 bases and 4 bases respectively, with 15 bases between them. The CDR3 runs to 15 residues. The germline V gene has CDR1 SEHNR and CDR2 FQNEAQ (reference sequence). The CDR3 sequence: CASSLTLANSYGYTF. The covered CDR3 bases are TGTGCCAGCAGCTTGACACTAGCGAACAGCTATGGC.

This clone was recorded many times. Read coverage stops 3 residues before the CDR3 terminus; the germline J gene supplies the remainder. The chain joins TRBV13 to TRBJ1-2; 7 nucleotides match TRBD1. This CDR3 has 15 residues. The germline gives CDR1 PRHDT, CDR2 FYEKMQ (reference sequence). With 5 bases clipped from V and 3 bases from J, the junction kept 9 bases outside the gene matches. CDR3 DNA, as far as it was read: TGTGCCAGCAGCGGAGACGACAGGGAGTACTATGGC. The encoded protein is CASSGDDREYYG. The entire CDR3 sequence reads CASSGDDREYYGYTF.

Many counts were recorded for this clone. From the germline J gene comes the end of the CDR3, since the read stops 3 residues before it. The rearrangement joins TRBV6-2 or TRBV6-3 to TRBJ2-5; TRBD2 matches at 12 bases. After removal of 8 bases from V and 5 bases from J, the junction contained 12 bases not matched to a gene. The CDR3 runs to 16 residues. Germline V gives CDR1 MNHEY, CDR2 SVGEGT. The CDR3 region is CASGELAGGSRETQYF. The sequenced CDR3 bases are TGTGCCAGCGGCGAACTAGCGGGAGGTAGTCGGGAGACC.

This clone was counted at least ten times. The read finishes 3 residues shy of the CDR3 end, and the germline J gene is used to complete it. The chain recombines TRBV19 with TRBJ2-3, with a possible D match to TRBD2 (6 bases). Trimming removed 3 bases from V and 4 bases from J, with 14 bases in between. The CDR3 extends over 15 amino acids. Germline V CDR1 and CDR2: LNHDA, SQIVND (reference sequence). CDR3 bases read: TGTGCCAGTAGTATGGGGGACTCCTACGCAGATACG. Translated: CASSMGDSYADT. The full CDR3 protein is CASSMGDSYADTQYF.

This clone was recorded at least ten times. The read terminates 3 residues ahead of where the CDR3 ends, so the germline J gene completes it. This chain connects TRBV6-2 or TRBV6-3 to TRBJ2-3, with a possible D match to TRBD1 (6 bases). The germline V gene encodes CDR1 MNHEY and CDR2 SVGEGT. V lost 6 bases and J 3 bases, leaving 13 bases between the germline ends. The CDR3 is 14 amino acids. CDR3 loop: CASRPQGLTDTQYF. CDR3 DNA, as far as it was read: TGTGCCAGCAGACCCCAGGGGTTGACAGATACG.

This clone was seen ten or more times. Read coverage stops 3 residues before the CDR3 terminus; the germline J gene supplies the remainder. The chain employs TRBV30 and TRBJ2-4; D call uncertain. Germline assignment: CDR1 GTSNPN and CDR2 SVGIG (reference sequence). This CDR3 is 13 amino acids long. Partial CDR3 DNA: TGTGCCTGGAGCCCCGCTAACAGCCCAATT. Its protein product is CAWSPANSPI. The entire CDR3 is CAWSPANSPIQYF.

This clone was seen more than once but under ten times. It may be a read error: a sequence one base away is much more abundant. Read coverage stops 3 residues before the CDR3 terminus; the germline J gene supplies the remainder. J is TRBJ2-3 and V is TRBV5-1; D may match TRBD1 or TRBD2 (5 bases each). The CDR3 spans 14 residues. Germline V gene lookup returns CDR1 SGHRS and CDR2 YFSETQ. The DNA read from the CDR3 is TGCGCCAGCACGAATACAGGAGGCACAGATGCG. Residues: CASTNTGGTDA. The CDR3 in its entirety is CASTNTGGTDAQYF. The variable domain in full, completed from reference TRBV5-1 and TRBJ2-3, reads KAGVTQTPRYLIKTRGQQVTLSCSPISGHRSVSWYQQTPGQGLQFLFEYFSETQRNKGNFPGRFSGRQFSNSRSEMNVSTLELGDSALYLCASTNTGGTDAQYFGPGTRLTVL.

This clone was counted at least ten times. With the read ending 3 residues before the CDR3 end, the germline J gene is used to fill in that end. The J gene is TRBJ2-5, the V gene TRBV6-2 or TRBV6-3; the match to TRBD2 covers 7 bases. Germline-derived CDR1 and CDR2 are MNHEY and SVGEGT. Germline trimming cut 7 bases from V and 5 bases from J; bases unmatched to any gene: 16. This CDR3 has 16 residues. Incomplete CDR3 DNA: TGTGCCAGCAAAGAGGCCTATCGACTAGCATGGGAGACC. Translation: CASKEAYRLAWET. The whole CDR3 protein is CASKEAYRLAWETQYF.

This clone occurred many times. Partial CDR3 DNA: TGTGCCAGCAGCCCCCCGGGGTACACCGGGGAG. This encodes CASSPPGYTGE. The entire CDR3 protein reads CASSPPGYTGELFF. The genes are TRBV7-9 and TRBJ2-2; TRBD2 is a possible D gene (5 bases). The read terminates 3 residues before the CDR3 end, so the remaining end is supplied by the germline J gene. The V gene lost 5 bases and the J gene lost 3 bases, with 10 bases spanning the gap. CDR1 is SEHNR and CDR2 is FQNEAQ in the germline V gene (reference sequence). The length of the CDR3 is 14 residues.

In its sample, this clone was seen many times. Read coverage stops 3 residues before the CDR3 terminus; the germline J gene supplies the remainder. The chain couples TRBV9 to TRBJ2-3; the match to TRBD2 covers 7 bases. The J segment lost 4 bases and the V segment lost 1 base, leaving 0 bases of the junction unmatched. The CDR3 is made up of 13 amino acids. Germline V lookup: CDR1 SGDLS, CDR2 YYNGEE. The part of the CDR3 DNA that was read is TGTGCCAGCAGCGTACTAGCGGCAGATACG. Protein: CASSVLAADT. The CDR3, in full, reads CASSVLAADTQYF.

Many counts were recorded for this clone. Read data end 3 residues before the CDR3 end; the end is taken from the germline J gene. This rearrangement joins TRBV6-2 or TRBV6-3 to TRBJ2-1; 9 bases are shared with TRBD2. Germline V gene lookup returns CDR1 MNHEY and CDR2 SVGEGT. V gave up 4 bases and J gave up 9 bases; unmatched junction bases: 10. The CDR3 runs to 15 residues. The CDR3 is CASSFVAAGGREQFF. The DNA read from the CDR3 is TGTGCCAGCAGTTTTGTGGCGGCGGGGGGGCGTGAG.

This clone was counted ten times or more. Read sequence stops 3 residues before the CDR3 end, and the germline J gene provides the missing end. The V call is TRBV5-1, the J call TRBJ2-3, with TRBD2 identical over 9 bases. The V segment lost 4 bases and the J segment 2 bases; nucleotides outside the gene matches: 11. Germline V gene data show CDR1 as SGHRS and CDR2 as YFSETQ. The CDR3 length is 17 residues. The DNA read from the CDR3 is TGCGCCAGCAGCGGATCCGGACTAGCGCAATTCACAGATACG. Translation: CASSGSGLAQFTDT. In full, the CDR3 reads CASSGSGLAQFTDTQYF.

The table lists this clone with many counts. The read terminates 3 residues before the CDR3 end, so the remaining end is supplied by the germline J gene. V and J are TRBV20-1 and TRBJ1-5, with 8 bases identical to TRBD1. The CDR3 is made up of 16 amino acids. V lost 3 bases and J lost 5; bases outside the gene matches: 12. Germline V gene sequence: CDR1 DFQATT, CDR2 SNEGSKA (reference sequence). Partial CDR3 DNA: TGCAGTGCTAGCTCACTCAACCGGGACAGGTATCAGCCC. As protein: CSASSLNRDRYQP. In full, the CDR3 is CSASSLNRDRYQPQHF.

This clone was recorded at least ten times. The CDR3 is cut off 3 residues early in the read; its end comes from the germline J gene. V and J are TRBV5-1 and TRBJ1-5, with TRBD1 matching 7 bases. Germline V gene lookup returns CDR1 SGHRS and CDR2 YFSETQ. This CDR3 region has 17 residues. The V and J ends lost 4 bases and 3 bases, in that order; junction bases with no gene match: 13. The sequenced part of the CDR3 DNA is TGCGCCAGCAGCAATCCAACAGGGGTAAAAAACAATCAGCCC. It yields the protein CASSNPTGVKNNQP. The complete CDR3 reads CASSNPTGVKNNQPQHF.